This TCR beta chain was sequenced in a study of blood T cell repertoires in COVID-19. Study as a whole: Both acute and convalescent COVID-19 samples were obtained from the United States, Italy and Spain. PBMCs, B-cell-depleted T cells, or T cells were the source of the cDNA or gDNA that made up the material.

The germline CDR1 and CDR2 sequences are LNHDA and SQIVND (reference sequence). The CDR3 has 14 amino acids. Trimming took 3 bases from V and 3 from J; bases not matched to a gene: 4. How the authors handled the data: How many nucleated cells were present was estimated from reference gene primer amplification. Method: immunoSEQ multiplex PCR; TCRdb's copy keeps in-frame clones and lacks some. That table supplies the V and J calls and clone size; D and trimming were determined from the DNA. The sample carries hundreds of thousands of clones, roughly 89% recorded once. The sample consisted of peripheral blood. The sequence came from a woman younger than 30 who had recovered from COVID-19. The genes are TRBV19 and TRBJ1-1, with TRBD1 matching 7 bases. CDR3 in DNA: TGTGCCAGTAGTATTCCCAGGGGGGACACTGAAGCTTTCTTT. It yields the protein CASSIPRGDTEAFF.